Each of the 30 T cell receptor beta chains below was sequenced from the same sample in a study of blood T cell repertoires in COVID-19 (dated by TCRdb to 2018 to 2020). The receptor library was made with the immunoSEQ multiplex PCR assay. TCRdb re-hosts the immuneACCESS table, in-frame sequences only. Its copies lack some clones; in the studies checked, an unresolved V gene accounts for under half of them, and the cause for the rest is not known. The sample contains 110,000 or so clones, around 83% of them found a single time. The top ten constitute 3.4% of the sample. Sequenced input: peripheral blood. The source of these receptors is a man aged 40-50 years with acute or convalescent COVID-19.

CDR3 protein: CASSPRDRTYNEQFF. The DNA of the CDR3 is TGTGCCAGCAGCCCCCGGGACAGGACCTACAATGAGCAGTTCTTC. This chain joins TRBV3-1 (or the pseudogene TRBV3-2) and TRBJ2-1, with 8 bases identical to TRBD1. Germline V CDR1 and CDR2: LGHDT, YNNKEL (reference sequence). Losses at the gene ends were 4 bases for V and 2 bases for J; bases not matched to a gene: 4. The CDR3 spans 15 residues.

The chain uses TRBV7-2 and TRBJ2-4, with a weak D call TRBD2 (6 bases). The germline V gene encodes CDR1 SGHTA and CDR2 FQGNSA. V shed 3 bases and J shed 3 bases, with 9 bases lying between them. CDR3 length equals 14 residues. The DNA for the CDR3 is TGTGCCAGCAGCTTGGGGGGAAGCAAAAACATTCAGTACTTC. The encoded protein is CASSLGGSKNIQYF.

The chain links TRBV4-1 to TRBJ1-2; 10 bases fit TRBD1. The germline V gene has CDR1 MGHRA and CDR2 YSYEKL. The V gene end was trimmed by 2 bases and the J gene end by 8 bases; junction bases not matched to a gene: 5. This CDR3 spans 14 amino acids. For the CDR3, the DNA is TGCGCCAGCAGCCAATGGGGACAGGGGAGAGGCTACACCTTC. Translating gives CASSQWGQGRGYTF.

The CDR3 DNA follows: TGTGCCAGCAGCCAAGATGGGCTAGCGGGGGGGCCTGACACAGATACGCAGTATTTT. Translated, it gives CASSQDGLAGGPDTDTQYF. The V gene is TRBV14, the J gene TRBJ2-3, with TRBD2 matching over 12 bases. After removal of 0 bases from V and 2 bases from J, the junction contained 9 bases not matched to a gene. Germline CDR1 SGHDN, CDR2 FVKESK. The CDR3 is 19 residues long.

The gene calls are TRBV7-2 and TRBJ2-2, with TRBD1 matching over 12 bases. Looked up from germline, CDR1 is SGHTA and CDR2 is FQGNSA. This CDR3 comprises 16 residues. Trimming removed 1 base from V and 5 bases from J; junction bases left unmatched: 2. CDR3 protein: CASSLGGQGATGELFF. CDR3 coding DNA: TGTGCCAGCAGCTTAGGGGGACAGGGGGCAACCGGGGAGCTGTTTTTT.

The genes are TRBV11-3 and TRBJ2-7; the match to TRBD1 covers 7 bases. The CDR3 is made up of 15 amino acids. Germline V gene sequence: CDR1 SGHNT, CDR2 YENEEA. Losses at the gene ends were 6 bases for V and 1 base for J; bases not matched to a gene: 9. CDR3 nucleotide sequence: TGTGCCAGCAGAGGGACCGGGACAGCATCCTACGAGCAGTACTTC. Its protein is CASRGTGTASYEQYF.

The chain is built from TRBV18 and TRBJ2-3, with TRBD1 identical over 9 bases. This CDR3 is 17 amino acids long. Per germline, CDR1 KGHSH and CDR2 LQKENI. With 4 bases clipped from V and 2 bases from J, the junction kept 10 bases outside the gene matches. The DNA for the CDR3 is TGTGCCAGCTCACTCCGCGGACAGGGGTCCTTCACAGATACGCAGTATTTT. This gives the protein CASSLRGQGSFTDTQYF.

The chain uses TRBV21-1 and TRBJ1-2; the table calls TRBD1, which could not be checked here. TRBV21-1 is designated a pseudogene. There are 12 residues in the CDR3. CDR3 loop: CASSKGRVICTF. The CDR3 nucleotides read TGTGCCAGCAGCAAAGGCAGGGTGATATGCACCTTC.

CDR3 protein: CASSLVYQETQYF. The DNA of the CDR3 is TGTGCCAGCAGCTTAGTATACCAAGAGACCCAGTACTTC. V and J are TRBV7-2 and TRBJ2-5; D unresolved. Trimming left V 1 base short and J 0 bases short, with 3 bases between. Germline V gene lookup returns CDR1 SGHTA and CDR2 FQGNSA. The CDR3 has 13 amino acids.

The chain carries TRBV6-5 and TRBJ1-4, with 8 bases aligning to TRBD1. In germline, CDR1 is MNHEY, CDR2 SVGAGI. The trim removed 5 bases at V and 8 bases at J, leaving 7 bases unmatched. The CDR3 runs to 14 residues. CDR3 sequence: CASSKDRVEEKLFF. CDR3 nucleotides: TGTGCCAGCAGTAAGGACAGGGTAGAAGAAAAACTGTTTTTT.

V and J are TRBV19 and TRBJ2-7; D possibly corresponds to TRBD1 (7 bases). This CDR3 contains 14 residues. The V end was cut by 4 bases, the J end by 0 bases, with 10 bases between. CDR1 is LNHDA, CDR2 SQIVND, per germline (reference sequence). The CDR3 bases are TGTGCCAGTAGTAGCGGGACAGCCTCCTACGAGCAGTACTTC. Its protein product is CASSSGTASYEQYF.

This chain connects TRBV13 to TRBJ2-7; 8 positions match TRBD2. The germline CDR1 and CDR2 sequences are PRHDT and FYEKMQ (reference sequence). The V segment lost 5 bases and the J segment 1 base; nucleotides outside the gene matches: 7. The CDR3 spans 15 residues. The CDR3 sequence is CASSPRGGPSYEQYF. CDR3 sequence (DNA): TGTGCCAGCAGCCCCCGCGGGGGGCCGTCCTACGAGCAGTACTTC.

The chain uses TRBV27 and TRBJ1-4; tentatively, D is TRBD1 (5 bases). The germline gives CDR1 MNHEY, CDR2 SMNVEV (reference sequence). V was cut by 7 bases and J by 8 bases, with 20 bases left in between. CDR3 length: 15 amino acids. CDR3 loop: CASTIRGRVGEKLFF. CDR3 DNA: TGTGCCAGCACCATAAGGGGCAGGGTGGGGGAAAAACTGTTTTTT.

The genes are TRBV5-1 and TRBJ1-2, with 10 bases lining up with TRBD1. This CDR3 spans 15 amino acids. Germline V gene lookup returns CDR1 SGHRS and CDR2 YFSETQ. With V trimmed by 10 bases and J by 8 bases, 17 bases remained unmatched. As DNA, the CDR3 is TGCGCCCGCACCGGGGGGGGACAGGGGCCGAGCGGCTACACCTTC. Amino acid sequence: CARTGGGQGPSGYTF.

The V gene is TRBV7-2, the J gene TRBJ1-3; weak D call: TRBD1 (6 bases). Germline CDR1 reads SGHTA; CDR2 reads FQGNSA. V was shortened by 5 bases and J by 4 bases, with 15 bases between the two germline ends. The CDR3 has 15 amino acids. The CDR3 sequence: CASSPIQGPGNTIYF. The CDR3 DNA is TGTGCCAGCAGCCCCATCCAGGGGCCCGGAAACACCATATATTTT.

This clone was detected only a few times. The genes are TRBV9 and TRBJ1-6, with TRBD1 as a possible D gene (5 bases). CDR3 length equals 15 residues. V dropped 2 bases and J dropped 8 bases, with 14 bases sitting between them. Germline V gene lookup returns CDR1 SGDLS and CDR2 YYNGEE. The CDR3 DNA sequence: TGTGCCAGCAGCGTTCAGGGCCTCCCCCATTCACCCCTCCACTTT. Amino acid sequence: CASSVQGLPHSPLHF.

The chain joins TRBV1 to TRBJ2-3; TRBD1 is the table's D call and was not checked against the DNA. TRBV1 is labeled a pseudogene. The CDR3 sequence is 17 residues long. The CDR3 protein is CTSSHATGQGSTDTQYF. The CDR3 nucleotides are TGCACCAGCAGCCATGCGACTGGACAGGGCAGCACAGATACGCAGTATTTT.

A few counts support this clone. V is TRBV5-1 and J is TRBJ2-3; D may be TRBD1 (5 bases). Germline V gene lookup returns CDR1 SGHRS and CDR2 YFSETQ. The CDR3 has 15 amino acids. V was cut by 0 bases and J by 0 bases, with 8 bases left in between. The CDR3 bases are TGCGCCAGCAGCTTGGGGGGCACTAGCACAGATACGCAGTATTTT. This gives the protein CASSLGGTSTDTQYF.

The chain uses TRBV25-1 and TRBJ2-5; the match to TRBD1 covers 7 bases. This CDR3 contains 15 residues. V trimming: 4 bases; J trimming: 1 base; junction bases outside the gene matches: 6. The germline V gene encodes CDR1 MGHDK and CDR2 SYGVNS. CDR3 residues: CASSGFTGVQETQYF. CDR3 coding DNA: TGTGCCAGCAGTGGGTTCACAGGGGTCCAAGAGACCCAGTACTTC.

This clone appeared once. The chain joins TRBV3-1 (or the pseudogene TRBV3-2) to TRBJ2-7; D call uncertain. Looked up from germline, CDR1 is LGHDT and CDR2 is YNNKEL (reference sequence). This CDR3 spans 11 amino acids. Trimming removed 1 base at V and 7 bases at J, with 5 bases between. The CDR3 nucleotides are TGTGCCAGCAGCCAAGGCGGTGAGCAGTACTTC. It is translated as CASSQGGEQYF.

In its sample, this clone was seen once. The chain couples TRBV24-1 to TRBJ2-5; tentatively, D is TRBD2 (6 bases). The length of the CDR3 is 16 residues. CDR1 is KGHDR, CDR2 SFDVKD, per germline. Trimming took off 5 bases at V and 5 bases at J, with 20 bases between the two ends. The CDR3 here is CATSARSGGEGETQYF. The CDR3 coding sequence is TGTGCCACCAGTGCCAGATCCGGGGGTGAGGGGGAGACCCAGTACTTC.

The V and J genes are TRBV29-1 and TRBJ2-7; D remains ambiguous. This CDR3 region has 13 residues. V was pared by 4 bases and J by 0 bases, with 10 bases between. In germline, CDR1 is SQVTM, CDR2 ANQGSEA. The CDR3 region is CSVVSPNSYEQYF. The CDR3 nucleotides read TGCAGCGTTGTTTCACCTAACTCCTACGAGCAGTACTTC.

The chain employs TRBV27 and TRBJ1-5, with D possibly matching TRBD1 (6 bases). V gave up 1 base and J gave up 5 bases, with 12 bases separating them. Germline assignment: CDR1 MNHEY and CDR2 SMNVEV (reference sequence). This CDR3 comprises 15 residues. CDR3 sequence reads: CASSLLPGAYQPQHF. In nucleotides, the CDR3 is TGTGCCAGCAGTTTATTACCAGGGGCCTATCAGCCCCAGCATTTT.

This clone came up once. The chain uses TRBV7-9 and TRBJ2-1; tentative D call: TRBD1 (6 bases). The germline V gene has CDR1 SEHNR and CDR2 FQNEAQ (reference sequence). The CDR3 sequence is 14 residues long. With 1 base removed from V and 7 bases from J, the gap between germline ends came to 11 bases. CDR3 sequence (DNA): TGTGCCAGCAGCTTAGTGTGGGGGCAGAATGAGCAGTTCTTC. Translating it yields CASSLVWGQNEQFF.

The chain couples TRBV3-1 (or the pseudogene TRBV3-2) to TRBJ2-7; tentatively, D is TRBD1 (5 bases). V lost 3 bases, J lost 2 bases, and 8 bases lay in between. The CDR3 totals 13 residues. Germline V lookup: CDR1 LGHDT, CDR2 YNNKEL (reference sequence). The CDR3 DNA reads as TGTGCCAGCAGCCACCAGGGCCCCTACGAGCAGTACTTC. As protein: CASSHQGPYEQYF.

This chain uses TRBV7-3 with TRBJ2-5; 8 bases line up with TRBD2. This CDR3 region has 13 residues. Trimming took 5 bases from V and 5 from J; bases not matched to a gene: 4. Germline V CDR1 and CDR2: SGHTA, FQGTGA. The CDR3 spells CASSRTSSETQYF. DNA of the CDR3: TGTGCCAGCAGCCGGACTAGCTCGGAGACCCAGTACTTC.

Here the CDR3 DNA reads TGTGCCAGTGATACCGGACAGGAGGCAGATACGCAGTATTTT. Its protein product is CASDTGQEADTQYF. This sequence joins TRBV19 and TRBJ2-3; TRBD1 aligns across 7 bases. V gave up 8 bases and J gave up 4 bases; unmatched junction bases: 9. This CDR3 is 14 amino acids long. CDR1 is LNHDA, CDR2 SQIVND, per germline (reference sequence).

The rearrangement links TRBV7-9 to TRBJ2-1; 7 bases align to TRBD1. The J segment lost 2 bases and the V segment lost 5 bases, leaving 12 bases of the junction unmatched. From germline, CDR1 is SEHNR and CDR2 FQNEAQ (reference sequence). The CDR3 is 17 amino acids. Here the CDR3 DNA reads TGTGCCAGCAGCACTCACCTTATGGGACAGACCTACAATGAGCAGTTCTTC. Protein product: CASSTHLMGQTYNEQFF.

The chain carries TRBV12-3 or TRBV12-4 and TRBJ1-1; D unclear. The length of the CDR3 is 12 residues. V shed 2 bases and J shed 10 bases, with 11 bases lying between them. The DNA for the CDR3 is TGTGCCAGCAGTTTATCGACGGAGGGAGCTTTCTTT. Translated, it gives CASSLSTEGAFF.

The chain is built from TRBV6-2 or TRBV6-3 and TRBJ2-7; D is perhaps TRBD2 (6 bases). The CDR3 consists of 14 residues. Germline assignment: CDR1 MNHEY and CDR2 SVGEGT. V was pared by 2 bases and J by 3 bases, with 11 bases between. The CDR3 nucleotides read TGTGCCAGCAGTTACGAGGCGGGGATCTACGAGCAGTACTTC. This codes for CASSYEAGIYEQYF.